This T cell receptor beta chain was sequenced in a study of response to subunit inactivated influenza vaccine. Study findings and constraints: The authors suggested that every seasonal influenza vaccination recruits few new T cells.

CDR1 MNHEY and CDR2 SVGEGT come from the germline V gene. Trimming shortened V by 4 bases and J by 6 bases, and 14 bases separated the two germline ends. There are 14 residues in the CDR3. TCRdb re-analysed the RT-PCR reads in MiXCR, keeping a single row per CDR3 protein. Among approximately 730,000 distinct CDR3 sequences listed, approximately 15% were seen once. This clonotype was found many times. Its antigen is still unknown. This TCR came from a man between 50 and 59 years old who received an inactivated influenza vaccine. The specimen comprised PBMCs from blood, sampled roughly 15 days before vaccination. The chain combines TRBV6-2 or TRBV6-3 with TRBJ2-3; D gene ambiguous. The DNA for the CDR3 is TGTGCCAGCAGTTGGCGCCGGACGACGGATACGCAGTATTTT. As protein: CASSWRRTTDTQYF.